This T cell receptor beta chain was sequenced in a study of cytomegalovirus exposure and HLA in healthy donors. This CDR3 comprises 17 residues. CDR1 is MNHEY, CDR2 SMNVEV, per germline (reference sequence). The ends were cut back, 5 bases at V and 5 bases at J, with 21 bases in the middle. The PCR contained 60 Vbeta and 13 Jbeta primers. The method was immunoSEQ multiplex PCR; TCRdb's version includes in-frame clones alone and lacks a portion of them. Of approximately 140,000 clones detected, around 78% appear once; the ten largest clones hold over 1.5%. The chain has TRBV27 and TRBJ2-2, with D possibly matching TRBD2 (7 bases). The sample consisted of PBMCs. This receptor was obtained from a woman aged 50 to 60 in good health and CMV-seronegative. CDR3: CASSTGWGGGATGELFF. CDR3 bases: TGTGCCAGCAGTACCGGGTGGGGAGGGGGGGCGACCGGGGAGCTGTTTTTT.